The clone carrying this TCR beta chain was counted a few times. Measured with immunoSEQ multiplex PCR; TCRdb has only the in-frame clones, and not every one. In the table there are tens of thousands of clones, 90% of which are singletons. This entry comes from a study of T cells after somatic rescue of genetic block. Trimming pared 0 bases from V and 0 bases from J, leaving 9 bases between. This CDR3 region has 15 residues. Germline V gives CDR1 GTSNPN, CDR2 SVGIG (reference sequence). The rearrangement uses TRBV30 and TRBJ1-5, with D possibly matching TRBD1 (5 bases). The sequenced material came from peripheral blood mononuclear cells (PBMCs). This TCR came from a woman younger than 35. This chain's CDR3 is CAWSVGTYSNQPQHF. CDR3 nucleotides: TGTGCCTGGAGTGTAGGGACGTATAGCAATCAGCCCCAGCATTTT.